The clone carrying this TCR beta chain has just a few counts. No antigen is known for it. This CDR3 is built from 12 residues. Trimming pared 3 bases from V and 9 bases from J, leaving 6 bases between. This sample was included in a study of T cells in Graves' hyperthyroidism and ophthalmopathy. Overall study results and limits: Among clonotypes expanded in thyroid above 0.001, most were also found in blood.

There were TCR beta CDR3 regions amplified from RNA transcripts. The HTBI set primed first-round TCR CDR3 RT-PCR. One entry per CDR3 protein, called by TCRdb with MiXCR from the multiplex PCR reads. The data contain 300,000 to 400,000 distinct CDR3 sequences, around a sixth of them singletons. The sequenced material came from blood. The chain employs TRBV12-3 or TRBV12-4 and TRBJ1-6; no clear D. The TCR was taken from a woman aged 50 to 65 with Graves' hyperthyroidism. Here the CDR3 DNA reads TGTGCCAGCAGTTTGTGGAGTTCACCCCTCCACTTT. This translates into CASSLWSSPLHF.